Shown below are 15 T cell receptor beta chains from a single sample sequenced in a study of blood T cell repertoires in COVID-19. Here immunoSEQ multiplex PCR was the method, and the copy in TCRdb shows in-frame clones only, minus some. The data contain about 47,000 clones, 88% of them seen just once; the ten biggest clones take up 3% to 3.5%. Material for sequencing was peripheral blood. These receptors came from a man aged 45-60 years with active COVID-19.

The CDR3 reads CASSEAGAGYTF. The CDR3 bases are TGTGCCAGCAGCGAGGCAGGGGCTGGCTACACCTTC. The chain links TRBV11-3 to TRBJ1-2; D perhaps matches TRBD1 (6 bases). V was cut by 5 bases and J by 7 bases, with 11 bases left in between. The CDR3 contains 12 residues. Germline CDR1 SGHNT, CDR2 YENEEA. The variable domain in full, completed from reference TRBV11-3 and TRBJ1-2, reads EAGVVQSPRYKIIEKKQPVAFWCNPISGHNTLYWYLQNLGQGPELLIRYENEEAVDDSQLPKDRFSAERLKGVDSTLKIQPAELGDSAVYLCASSEAGAGYTFGSGTRLTVV.

This clone was seen just once. V is TRBV11-2 and J is TRBJ2-7, with D unresolved. The CDR3 has 13 residues. The V and J ends lost 1 base and 6 bases respectively, with 10 bases between them. Germline assignment: CDR1 SGHAT and CDR2 FQNNGV. The CDR3 DNA is TGTGCCAGCAGCTTAGGTCCCCTCCGCGAGCAGTACTTC. As protein: CASSLGPLREQYF.

This chain uses TRBV4-2 with TRBJ1-1; D unresolved. Germline CDR1 is LGHNA and CDR2 is YNFKEQ. The CDR3 covers 14 residues. Trimming shortened V by 0 bases and J by 10 bases, and 15 bases separated the two germline ends. DNA of the CDR3: TGTGCCAGCAGCCAAGATCGATTCGGGGAGGGAGCTTTCTTT. Its translation is CASSQDRFGEGAFF.

V and J are TRBV12-3 or TRBV12-4 and TRBJ2-7, with D perhaps TRBD2 (6 bases). Trimming stripped 6 bases from V and 5 bases from J, with 11 bases between. The CDR3 covers 12 residues. This CDR3 reads CASREGANEQYV. CDR3 nucleotide sequence: TGTGCCAGCAGGGAGGGTGCCAACGAGCAGTACGTC.

In its sample, this clone was seen once. V gene TRBV5-1 combines with J gene TRBJ2-7; maybe TRBD1 (5 bases). Germline CDR1 SGHRS, CDR2 YFSETQ. V lost 0 bases to trimming and J lost 5 bases, with 9 bases between them. The CDR3 extends over 13 amino acids. The CDR3 protein is CASSLGIGDEQYV. Here the CDR3 DNA reads TGCGCCAGCAGCTTGGGCATAGGGGACGAGCAGTACGTC.

This clone was detected only a few times. Its ends do not fully match the called genes, so a read error is possible. The chain combines TRBV7-3 with TRBJ1-5; no reliable D call. There are 15 residues in the CDR3. The germline V gene encodes CDR1 SGHTA and CDR2 FQGTGA. In nucleotides, the CDR3 is TGTGCCAGCACCGAGGGCACCCTTAGCTATCAGCCCCAGCATTTT. Its translation is CASTEGTLSYQPQHF.

The chain links TRBV29-1 to TRBJ2-1; 9 bases are shared with TRBD2. The CDR3 covers 15 residues. V trimming: 6 bases; J trimming: 6 bases; junction bases outside the gene matches: 12. The germline gives CDR1 SQVTM, CDR2 ANQGSEA. In nucleotides, the CDR3 is TGCAGCGTGGAAACCGCTGCGGGGGGGGTCAATGAGCAGTTCTTC. Amino acid sequence: CSVETAAGGVNEQFF.

This sequence joins TRBV4-1 and TRBJ2-5; D is perhaps TRBD1 (6 bases). In germline, CDR1 is MGHRA, CDR2 YSYEKL. The CDR3 has 15 residues. With 4 bases removed from V and 5 bases from J, the gap between germline ends came to 17 bases. The CDR3 here is CASSPGWGQRETQYF. The CDR3 DNA reads TGCGCCAGCAGCCCAGGGTGGGGGCAAAGGGAGACCCAGTACTTC.

The chain employs TRBV6-1 and TRBJ2-7, with D unresolved. Germline loops: CDR1 MNHNS, CDR2 SASEGT. The V gene lost 1 base and the J gene lost 0 bases, with 19 bases spanning the gap. The CDR3 is 18 amino acids. CDR3 bases: TGTGCCAGCAGTGAAGAATTGATGGGCAGCCTAAGCTCCTACGAGCAGTACGTC. Residues: CASSEELMGSLSSYEQYV.

This clone showed up just once. This chain links TRBV7-2 with TRBJ2-7; 11 nucleotides align to TRBD2. Looked up from germline, CDR1 is SGHTA and CDR2 is FQGNSA. This CDR3 spans 15 amino acids. Trimming cost V 8 bases and J 3 bases; bases outside gene matches: 9. The CDR3 nucleotides are TGTGCCAGCCGTAGCGGGGGGGCCCAGGGCTACGAGCAGTACTTC. The encoded protein is CASRSGGAQGYEQYF.

About this clone: Mismatch with germline at one junction end may stem from a read error. The chain employs TRBV7-2 and TRBJ1-3; unclear D gene. The CDR3 covers 11 residues. Germline V gives CDR1 SGHTA, CDR2 FQGNSA. In nucleotides, the CDR3 is TGTGCCAGCAGCTTAGTATCGACTTTGGATTTT. Residues: CASSLVSTLDF. The whole variable domain, remainder taken from reference TRBV7-2 and TRBJ1-3, is GAGVSQSPSNKVTEKGKDVELRCDPISGHTALYWYRQSLGQGLEFLIYFQGNSAPDKSGLPSDRFSAERTGGSVSTLTIQRTQQEDSAVYLCASSLVSTLDFGEGSWLTVV.

V usage is TRBV11-2 and J usage is TRBJ2-5; TRBD2 is a possible D gene (6 bases). V lost 11 bases, J lost 5 bases, and 24 bases lay in between. The germline V gene encodes CDR1 SGHAT and CDR2 FQNNGV. The CDR3 extends over 15 amino acids. The DNA for the CDR3 is TGTGCCGATCGTCGGCGGGGAGACCCCCGTGAGACCCAGTACTTC. It is translated as CADRRRGDPRETQYF.

This clone was seen a few times. This chain's CDR3 is CASSLVTSMHNEQFF. The CDR3 DNA sequence: TGTGCCAGCAGCTTAGTGACTAGCATGCACAATGAGCAGTTCTTC. The chain uses TRBV13 and TRBJ2-1; 7 bases fit TRBD2. CDR3 length: 15 residues. Germline-derived CDR1 and CDR2 are PRHDT and FYEKMQ (reference sequence). After removal of 1 base from V and 5 bases from J, the junction contained 5 bases not matched to a gene.

This chain joins TRBV2 and TRBJ2-1, with TRBD1 identical over 9 bases. The ends lost 8 bases at V and 3 bases at J; junction bases unmatched: 8. Germline CDR1 reads SNHLY; CDR2 reads FYNNEI. This CDR3 is built from 15 residues. The CDR3 loop is CASGGTGGIYNEQFF. CDR3 sequence (DNA): TGTGCCAGCGGGGGAACAGGGGGCATCTACAATGAGCAGTTCTTC.

This clone was recorded only once. The chain joins TRBV18 to TRBJ2-7, with D perhaps matching TRBD1 (5 bases). The germline V and J ends were trimmed by 8 bases and 1 base, with 12 bases remaining between them. The CDR3 sequence is 13 residues long. Per germline, CDR1 KGHSH and CDR2 LQKENI. This CDR3 reads CASRGANSYEQYV. In nucleotides, the CDR3 is TGTGCCAGCCGTGGGGCAAATTCCTACGAGCAGTACGTC.